Each of the 12 T cell receptor beta chains below was sequenced from the same sample in a study of shared T cell receptors in the human thymus. Data came from immunoSEQ multiplex PCR; TCRdb stores just in-frame clones and leaves some out. Of roughly 710,000 clones detected, approximately 85% appear once; the ten largest clones hold about 0.0098%. The data also belong to a second study, concerning human thymus T cells.

The source material was thymocytes. The source of these receptors is a girl under three years old with a congenital heart defect.

CDR3 region: CSAREGGGYTF. The CDR3 DNA reads as TGCAGTGCTAGGGAAGGGGGAGGCTACACCTTC. The gene calls are TRBV20-1 and TRBJ1-2; D may be TRBD1 (6 bases). This CDR3 comprises 11 residues. V gave up 3 bases and J gave up 8 bases, with 10 bases separating them. Germline lookup yields CDR1 DFQATT and CDR2 SNEGSKA (reference sequence).

CDR3 coding DNA: TGTGCCAGCTCACTAGGACCCGGGACAGGGATCTCCGAGCAGTACTTC. It translates to CASSLGPGTGISEQYF. The V gene is TRBV18, the J gene TRBJ2-7, with 9 nucleotides matching TRBD1. The J segment lost 6 bases and the V segment lost 4 bases, leaving 13 bases of the junction unmatched. CDR1 and CDR2 from the germline V gene are KGHSH and LQKENI. The CDR3 totals 16 residues.

The rearrangement links TRBV5-1 to TRBJ2-7; 13 bases match TRBD2. Germline values: CDR1 SGHRS, CDR2 YFSETQ. The CDR3 is 17 residues long. With V trimmed by 4 bases and J by 6 bases, 13 bases remained unmatched. This CDR3 reads CASSKGPPGLAGCEQYF. In nucleotides, the CDR3 is TGCGCCAGCAGCAAAGGGCCCCCGGGACTAGCGGGGTGCGAGCAGTACTTC.

Regarding this clone: Additional DNA sequences in this sample encode the identical CDR3. Here the CDR3 reads CASSTRGFPGQINYGYTF. DNA of the CDR3: TGTGCCAGCAGTACAAGGGGTTTCCCCGGCCAAATTAACTATGGCTACACCTTC. This chain links TRBV28 with TRBJ1-2; D is perhaps TRBD1 (5 bases). The V gene's germline CDR1 is MDHEN and CDR2 SYDVKM. V gave up 5 bases and J gave up 1 base, with 23 bases separating them. There are 18 residues in the CDR3.

This chain joins TRBV4-1 and TRBJ2-1; 7 bases line up with TRBD1. This CDR3 has 16 residues. CDR1 and CDR2 from the germline V gene are MGHRA and YSYEKL. V lost 4 bases, J lost 5 bases, and 11 bases stayed unmatched. The CDR3 is CASSLQRARGNNEQFF. The CDR3 region has the DNA TGCGCCAGCAGCCTCCAAAGGGCCAGGGGGAACAATGAGCAGTTCTTC.

Only one count was recorded for this clone. The chain joins TRBV29-1 to TRBJ2-3; no clear D. The CDR3 length is 12 residues. CDR1 SQVTM and CDR2 ANQGSEA come from the germline V gene. V lost 8 bases and J 4 bases, leaving 13 bases between the germline ends. The CDR3 DNA sequence: TGCAGCTCCCCAGGTGCTTCAGATACGCAGTATTTT. Translating it yields CSSPGASDTQYF.

This clone was recorded once. The chain uses TRBV19 and TRBJ1-5, with D perhaps TRBD1 (5 bases). V was cut by 0 bases and J by 2 bases, with 14 bases left in between. There are 17 residues in the CDR3. CDR1 LNHDA and CDR2 SQIVND come from the germline V gene (reference sequence). CDR3 coding DNA: TGTGCCAGTAGTATAGATAATCCCGGGGACTGCAATCAGCCCCAGCATTTT. Translation: CASSIDNPGDCNQPQHF.

This chain uses TRBV4-1 with TRBJ2-5; no clear D gene. From germline, CDR1 is MGHRA and CDR2 YSYEKL. Trimming removed 0 bases at V and 6 bases at J, with 20 bases between. The CDR3 runs 17 residues. As DNA, the CDR3 is TGCGCCAGCAGCCAAGATATCGCCTACCCTCCCGAGAAGACCCAGTACTTC. Its translation: CASSQDIAYPPEKTQYF.

This chain uses TRBV12-5 with TRBJ1-4; D gene unclear. The germline V and J ends were trimmed by 1 base and 6 bases, with 15 bases remaining between them. Germline V gives CDR1 LGHNT, CDR2 FRNRAP. The CDR3 is 16 amino acids. CDR3 in DNA: TGTGCTAGTGGTTTGGCTAAGGTGCCCGGGTATGAAAAACTGTTTTTT. Residues: CASGLAKVPGYEKLFF.

The chain uses TRBV5-4 and TRBJ1-4, with D perhaps TRBD1 (6 bases). The CDR3 has 17 residues. Trimming took 1 base from V and 3 from J, leaving 16 bases between them. Germline lookup yields CDR1 SGHNT and CDR2 YYREEE (reference sequence). The CDR3 region is CASSLYQGRPANEKLFF. In nucleotides, the CDR3 is TGTGCCAGCAGCTTGTACCAGGGGCGCCCGGCTAATGAAAAACTGTTTTTT.

V gene TRBV6-1 combines with J gene TRBJ2-1; 7 nucleotides align to TRBD1. Trimming at V came to 5 bases and at J to 2 bases, leaving 3 bases not matched to a gene. Germline V gene lookup returns CDR1 MNHNS and CDR2 SASEGT. The CDR3 contains 14 residues. The chain's CDR3 is CASSSGQPYNEQFF. The CDR3 DNA sequence: TGTGCCAGCAGTTCGGGACAGCCCTACAATGAGCAGTTCTTC.

The genes are TRBV27 and TRBJ2-1; 11 bases fit TRBD1. The CDR3 consists of 16 residues. The V gene's germline CDR1 is MNHEY and CDR2 SMNVEV (reference sequence). Trimming cost V 4 bases and J 2 bases; bases outside gene matches: 4. The CDR3 sequence: CASSWTGGHTYNEQFF. In DNA form, the CDR3 reads TGTGCCAGCAGTTGGACAGGGGGCCATACCTACAATGAGCAGTTCTTC.